Presented here are 26 T cell receptor beta chains from one specimen sequenced in a study of blood T cell repertoires in COVID-19. Repertoires were generated with immunoSEQ multiplex PCR, while TCRdb's copy carries only in-frame clones and drops some. Here the sample spans under 150,000 clones, 85% to 90% being singletons. The sequenced sample was peripheral blood. These receptor sequences come from a human donor in a cohort sampled during active COVID-19.

This clone was seen only once. The chain links TRBV25-1 to TRBJ2-3, with 11 nucleotides matching TRBD2. This CDR3 has 16 amino acids. Germline trimming cut 3 bases from V and 2 bases from J; bases unmatched to any gene: 4. The germline V gene encodes CDR1 MGHDK and CDR2 SYGVNS. CDR3: CASSDLAGGSTDTQYF. DNA of the CDR3: TGTGCCAGCAGTGACTTAGCGGGAGGGTCCACAGATACGCAGTATTTT.

This chain joins TRBV6-2 or TRBV6-3 and TRBJ2-7; D is unclear. Looked up from germline, CDR1 is MNHEY and CDR2 is SVGEGT. This CDR3 comprises 12 residues. Trimming took off 6 bases at V and 2 bases at J, with 8 bases between the two ends. This CDR3 reads CASSRGTYEQYF. CDR3 DNA sequence: TGTGCCAGCAGCCGCGGAACCTACGAGCAGTACTTC.

This chain connects TRBV2 to TRBJ2-3; tentative D call: TRBD1 (6 bases). In germline, CDR1 is SNHLY, CDR2 FYNNEI. Between the trimmed V and J ends, which lost 11 bases and 2 bases, there was a span of 20 bases. The length of the CDR3 is 15 residues. The CDR3 is CACKLGTTNTDTQYF. The DNA for the CDR3 is TGTGCCTGCAAACTTGGGACAACTAACACAGATACGCAGTATTTT.

Here the CDR3 reads CASSLPSQETQYF. CDR3 sequence (DNA): TGTGCCAGCAGCTTGCCCTCTCAAGAGACCCAGTACTTC. This chain uses TRBV5-4 with TRBJ2-5; D is unclear. CDR3 length: 13 residues. CDR1 is SGHNT and CDR2 is YYREEE in the germline V gene (reference sequence). Between the trimmed V and J ends, which lost 1 base and 2 bases, there was a span of 6 bases.

This chain links TRBV30 with TRBJ1-1; unclear D gene. The CDR3 length is 13 residues. Germline V gene lookup returns CDR1 GTSNPN and CDR2 SVGIG (reference sequence). The ends were cut back, 2 bases at V and 1 base at J, with 8 bases in the middle. The CDR3 is CAWSTRSNTEAFF. Here the CDR3 DNA reads TGTGCCTGGAGTACACGCTCGAACACTGAAGCTTTCTTT.

In this sample, this clone turned up once. The chain is built from TRBV5-1 and TRBJ2-6; 7 bases are shared with TRBD1. Germline lookup yields CDR1 SGHRS and CDR2 YFSETQ. The length of the CDR3 is 17 residues. The V and J ends lost 2 bases and 0 bases, in that order; junction bases with no gene match: 5. CDR3 in amino acids: CASSLPGTASGANVLTF. The CDR3 bases are TGCGCCAGCAGCTTACCCGGGACAGCCTCTGGGGCCAACGTCCTGACTTTC. The whole variable domain, remainder taken from reference TRBV5-1 and TRBJ2-6, is KAGVTQTPRYLIKTRGQQVTLSCSPISGHRSVSWYQQTPGQGLQFLFEYFSETQRNKGNFPGRFSGRQFSNSRSEMNVSTLELGDSALYLCASSLPGTASGANVLTFGAGSRLTVL.

The chain has TRBV19 and TRBJ2-3; D is uncertain. CDR1 LNHDA and CDR2 SQIVND come from the germline V gene (reference sequence). This CDR3 is built from 17 residues. The germline V and J ends were trimmed by 6 bases and 2 bases, with 21 bases remaining between them. The CDR3: CASSHLPGSGVTDTQYF. CDR3 bases: TGTGCCAGTAGCCACCTCCCCGGCAGTGGAGTCACAGATACGCAGTATTTT.

This clone was counted only a few times. The rearrangement links TRBV2 to TRBJ2-7, with a possible D match to TRBD1 (5 bases). Germline V lookup: CDR1 SNHLY, CDR2 FYNNEI. The CDR3 consists of 12 residues. Trimming shortened V by 8 bases and J by 1 base, and 9 bases separated the two germline ends. The CDR3 protein is CASGYRSYEQYF. CDR3 in DNA: TGTGCCAGCGGTTACAGGTCCTACGAGCAGTACTTC. Full variable domain (remainder filled in from reference TRBV2 and TRBJ2-7): EPEVTQTPSHQVTQMGQEVILRCVPISNHLYFYWYRQILGQKVEFLVSFYNNEISEKSEIFDDQFSVERPDGSNFTLKIRSTKLEDSAMYFCASGYRSYEQYFGPGTRLTVT.

V is TRBV6-5 and J is TRBJ2-3, with D perhaps TRBD1 (5 bases). From germline, CDR1 is MNHEY and CDR2 SVGAGI. This CDR3 has 14 amino acids. The ends were cut back, 2 bases at V and 1 base at J, with 7 bases in the middle. The CDR3 DNA reads TGTGCCAGCAGTTACAAGGGGCGCACAGATACGCAGTATTTT. Amino acid sequence: CASSYKGRTDTQYF.

The chain recombines TRBV6-2 or TRBV6-3 with TRBJ2-3, with TRBD2 matching 12 bases. This CDR3 region has 18 residues. The J segment lost 2 bases and the V segment lost 0 bases, leaving 6 bases of the junction unmatched. In germline, CDR1 is MNHEY, CDR2 SVGEGT. The DNA for the CDR3 is TGTGCCAGCAGTTACTCGGCAGGACTAGCGGGGAACACAGATACGCAGTATTTT. Its protein is CASSYSAGLAGNTDTQYF.

This rearrangement joins TRBV3-1 (or the pseudogene TRBV3-2) to TRBJ2-1; 10 bases align to TRBD2. The CDR3 has 14 residues. V shed 4 bases and J 4 bases; nucleotides not matched to a gene: 1. Germline CDR1 LGHDT, CDR2 YNNKEL (reference sequence). The DNA for the CDR3 is TGTGCCAGCAGCCCTAGCGGGGGATACAATGAGCAGTTCTTC. It encodes CASSPSGGYNEQFF.

This sequence joins TRBV7-6 and TRBJ2-1; D unclear. From germline, CDR1 is SGHVS and CDR2 FNYEAQ. Trimming left V 5 bases short and J 4 bases short, with 9 bases between. CDR3 length: 13 residues. The CDR3 coding sequence is TGTGCCAGCAGCGGAAGACTTTACAATGAGCAGTTCTTC. Protein sequence: CASSGRLYNEQFF.

This rearrangement joins TRBV28 to TRBJ1-4, with 7 bases aligning to TRBD1. From germline, CDR1 is MDHEN and CDR2 SYDVKM. The CDR3 has 14 amino acids. With 5 bases clipped from V and 8 bases from J, the junction kept 8 bases outside the gene matches. The CDR3 here is CASSQGTAGEKLFF. The DNA for the CDR3 is TGTGCCAGCAGTCAGGGGACAGCTGGGGAAAAACTGTTTTTT.

A remark on this clone: Distinct nucleotide sequences in the sample also encode this CDR3. This rearrangement joins TRBV5-6 to TRBJ2-5; tentatively, D is TRBD1 (5 bases). Trimming pared 2 bases from V and 2 bases from J, leaving 7 bases between. The CDR3 is 13 amino acids. From germline, CDR1 is SGHDT and CDR2 YYEEEE. The CDR3 region is CASSFTGQETQYF. In DNA form, the CDR3 reads TGTGCCAGCAGCTTTACAGGTCAAGAGACCCAGTACTTC.

The chain is built from TRBV9 and TRBJ2-3, with D maybe TRBD2 (6 bases). Germline lookup yields CDR1 SGDLS and CDR2 YYNGEE. V lost 3 bases to trimming and J lost 0 bases, with 14 bases between them. CDR3 length equals 16 residues. The CDR3: CASSAQAGTSTDTQYF. In nucleotides, the CDR3 is TGTGCCAGCAGCGCTCAAGCGGGTACTAGCACAGATACGCAGTATTTT.

This clone was seen only once. CDR3 region: CASSRGDRGYYGYTF. CDR3 bases: TGTGCCAGCTCACGCGGGGACAGGGGATACTATGGCTACACCTTC. This rearrangement joins TRBV18 to TRBJ1-2, with 10 bases lining up with TRBD1. CDR3 size: 15 residues. V was clipped by 4 bases and J by 3 bases; unmatched bases: 5. Germline V CDR1 and CDR2: KGHSH, LQKENI.

The V call is TRBV28, the J call TRBJ2-7; TRBD1 matches 9 bases. CDR3 length: 14 residues. In germline, CDR1 is MDHEN, CDR2 SYDVKM. J gave up 2 bases and V 4 bases, and 3 bases lay outside the gene matches. The CDR3 sequence: CASSSGQGPYEQYF. The CDR3 DNA reads TGTGCCAGCAGTTCGGGACAGGGACCCTACGAGCAGTACTTC.

The V call is TRBV7-2, the J call TRBJ2-7; a possible D gene is TRBD2 (6 bases). CDR1 is SGHTA, CDR2 FQGNSA, per germline. Trimming removed 0 bases at V and 6 bases at J, with 12 bases between. CDR3 length: 14 residues. CDR3 residues: CASSLARDPGEQYF. The CDR3 nucleotides are TGTGCCAGCAGCTTAGCGCGGGACCCCGGCGAGCAGTACTTC. Using reference TRBV7-2 and TRBJ2-7 for the parts outside the CDR3, the full variable domain is GAGVSQSPSNKVTEKGKDVELRCDPISGHTALYWYRQSLGQGLEFLIYFQGNSAPDKSGLPSDRFSAERTGGSVSTLTIQRTQQEDSAVYLCASSLARDPGEQYFGPGTRLTVT.

The V call is TRBV11-2, the J call TRBJ2-1, with TRBD2 as a possible D gene (6 bases). Germline CDR1 and CDR2: SGHAT and FQNNGV. Trimming left V 5 bases short and J 4 bases short, with 9 bases between. The CDR3 length is 13 residues. CDR3: CASSLTSYNEQFF. CDR3 in DNA: TGTGCCAGCAGCCTGACTAGTTACAATGAGCAGTTCTTC.

The gene calls are TRBV9 and TRBJ1-5, with D perhaps matching TRBD1 (5 bases). Per germline, CDR1 SGDLS and CDR2 YYNGEE. The CDR3 contains 14 residues. Trimming removed 3 bases at V and 6 bases at J, with 13 bases between. CDR3 sequence (DNA): TGTGCCAGCAGCGCCGGGACGGGGGGTCAGCCCCAGCATTTT. Translated: CASSAGTGGQPQHF.

V is TRBV7-2 and J is TRBJ2-1; D unresolved. Trimming left V 5 bases short and J 9 bases short, with 8 bases between. CDR3 length: 11 residues. From germline, CDR1 is SGHTA and CDR2 FQGNSA. The CDR3 sequence is CASSMRIEQFF. The CDR3 bases are TGTGCCAGCAGCATGAGGATTGAGCAGTTCTTC. Filled out from reference TRBV7-2 and TRBJ2-1, the complete variable domain reads GAGVSQSPSNKVTEKGKDVELRCDPISGHTALYWYRQSLGQGLEFLIYFQGNSAPDKSGLPSDRFSAERTGGSVSTLTIQRTQQEDSAVYLCASSMRIEQFFGPGTRLTVL.

This chain links TRBV25-1 with TRBJ1-2; possible D gene TRBD1, 5 bases. V was shortened by 6 bases and J by 2 bases, with 7 bases between the two germline ends. Germline CDR1 reads MGHDK; CDR2 reads SYGVNS. There are 12 residues in the CDR3. In DNA form, the CDR3 reads TGTGCCAGCAGCGGACACAACTATGGCTACACCTTC. Residues: CASSGHNYGYTF.

The J gene is TRBJ2-1, the V gene TRBV28; D is ambiguous. The CDR3 contains 14 residues. Germline V gene data show CDR1 as MDHEN and CDR2 as SYDVKM. With 6 bases removed from V and 0 bases from J, the gap between germline ends came to 9 bases. The CDR3, as DNA: TGTGCCAGCAGCCCCTCCTCCTCCTACAATGAGCAGTTCTTC. It codes for CASSPSSSYNEQFF. The whole variable domain, filled in from reference TRBV28 and TRBJ2-1, reads DVKVTQSSRYLVKRTGEKVFLECVQDMDHENMFWYRQDPGLGLRLIYFSYDVKMKEKGDIPEGYSVSREKKERFSLILESASTNQTSMYLCASSPSSSYNEQFFGPGTRLTVL.

The chain combines TRBV24-1 with TRBJ2-3, with 13 bases identical to TRBD2. CDR1 is KGHDR and CDR2 is SFDVKD in the germline V gene. The V segment lost 4 bases and the J segment 4 bases; nucleotides outside the gene matches: 7. The CDR3 sequence is 17 residues long. The CDR3: CATSDPLAGGPPDTQYF. DNA for the CDR3: TGTGCCACCAGTGACCCACTAGCGGGAGGGCCGCCAGATACGCAGTATTTT.

This clone was recorded only once. V and J are TRBV27 and TRBJ2-7; the D gene is possibly TRBD1 (6 bases). This CDR3 contains 14 residues. Trimming pared 6 bases from V and 3 bases from J, leaving 15 bases between. CDR1 is MNHEY and CDR2 is SMNVEV in the germline V gene (reference sequence). The CDR3: CASSEVGHRYEQYF. CDR3 bases: TGTGCCAGCAGCGAAGTGGGACACCGCTACGAGCAGTACTTC.

The rearrangement links TRBV2 to TRBJ2-1, with 9 nucleotides matching TRBD2. CDR3 length equals 15 residues. The germline V gene encodes CDR1 SNHLY and CDR2 FYNNEI. The trim removed 4 bases at V and 0 bases at J, leaving 1 base unmatched. CDR3 amino acids: CASSAAGGSYNEQFF. The CDR3 bases are TGTGCCAGCAGTGCAGCGGGGGGCTCCTACAATGAGCAGTTCTTC.